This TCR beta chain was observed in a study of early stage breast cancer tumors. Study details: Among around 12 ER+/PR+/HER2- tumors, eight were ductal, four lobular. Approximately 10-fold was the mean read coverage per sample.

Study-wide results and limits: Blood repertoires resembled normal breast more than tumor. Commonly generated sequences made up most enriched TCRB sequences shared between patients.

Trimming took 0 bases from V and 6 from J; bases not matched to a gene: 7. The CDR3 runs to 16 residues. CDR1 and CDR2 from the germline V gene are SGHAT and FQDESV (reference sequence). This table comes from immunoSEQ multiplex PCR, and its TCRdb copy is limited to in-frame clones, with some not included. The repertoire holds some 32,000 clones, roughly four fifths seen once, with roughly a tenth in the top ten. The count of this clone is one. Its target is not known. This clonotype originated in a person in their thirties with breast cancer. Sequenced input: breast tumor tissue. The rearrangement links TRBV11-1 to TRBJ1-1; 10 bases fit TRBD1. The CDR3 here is CASSLARTGGRSEAFF. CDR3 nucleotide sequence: TGTGCCAGCAGCTTAGCGAGGACAGGGGGGCGATCTGAAGCTTTCTTT.